This is a list of T cell receptor beta chains from one sample in a study of blood T cell repertoires in COVID-19. Clones were sequenced by immunoSEQ multiplex PCR, and TCRdb holds only the in-frame ones, with some missing. Of about 300,000 clones listed, over 70% are singletons. Sequencing input: peripheral blood. The receptors shown here come from a woman in her forties or fifties with acute or convalescent COVID-19. Both conserved end residues are part of each CDR3. A D gene is named only where the DNA matches it firmly. Clone size, where shown, is once, few, many, or a class for clones that have expanded.

size	V	D	J	CDR3	DNA
.	TRBV6-2/TRBV6-3	TRBD1	TRBJ1-1	CASSYDLVNLFRDREIAFF	TGTGCCAGCAGTTACGATCTTGTGAATCTTTTCCGGGACAGGGAAATCGCTTTCTTT
.	TRBV27	.	TRBJ1-1	CASSLYRRTEAFF	TGTGCCAGCAGTTTATACAGGCGCACTGAAGCTTTCTTT
.	TRBV7-2	TRBD2	TRBJ2-7	CASSYVLAGSEQYF	TGTGCCAGCAGCTATGTACTAGCGGGATCCGAGCAGTACTTC
.	TRBV25-1	.	TRBJ1-1	CASALGGDTEAFF	TGTGCCAGCGCACTTGGGGGGGACACTGAAGCTTTCTTT
.	TRBV7-8	.	TRBJ1-4	CASSLGGRTITNEKLFF	TGTGCCAGCAGCTTGGGGGGACGCACCATAACTAATGAAAAACTGTTTTTT
.	TRBV9	TRBD1	TRBJ2-7	CASSPAGTGNYEQYF	TGTGCCAGCAGCCCCGCCGGGACAGGGAACTACGAGCAGTACTTC
.	TRBV24-1	.	TRBJ2-6	CATSDGTFSGANVLTF	TGTGCCACCAGTGATGGGACATTCTCTGGGGCCAACGTCCTGACTTTC
.	TRBV5-1	.	TRBJ2-1	CASSLSGFGYNEQFF	TGCGCCAGCAGCTTATCGGGTTTCGGGTACAATGAGCAGTTCTTC
.	TRBV25-1	TRBD1	TRBJ1-6	CASSAGQGFGSPLHF	TGTGCCAGCAGTGCCGGACAGGGGTTTGGTTCACCCCTCCACTTT
few	TRBV10-3	.	TRBJ1-5	CAISEGEPGQPQHF	TGTGCCATCAGTGAGGGCGAACCCGGGCAGCCCCAGCATTTT
.	TRBV2	TRBD1	TRBJ1-1	CASSDMDRVITEAFF	TGTGCCAGCAGTGATATGGACAGGGTTATTACTGAAGCTTTCTTT
.	TRBV5-6	.	TRBJ1-5	CASSSGVGGNQPQHF	TGTGCCAGCAGCTCCGGGGTTGGAGGCAATCAGCCCCAGCATTTT
.	TRBV28	.	TRBJ2-1	CASSSADNEQFF	TGTGCCAGCAGTTCCGCGGACAATGAGCAGTTCTTC
.	TRBV4-3	.	TRBJ1-2	CASSQDPQGGGYGYTF	TGCGCCAGCAGCCAAGATCCACAGGGTGGAGGCTATGGCTACACCTTC